These 14 T cell receptor beta chains came from one sample sequenced in a study of cytomegalovirus exposure and HLA in healthy donors. The table came from immunoSEQ multiplex PCR; TCRdb's copy has only in-frame clones and leaves some out. This table holds about 120,000 clones, around 89% found once. The sample comprised PBMCs. The receptor set was obtained from a man aged 18 to 30 in good health and CMV-seronegative.

The V and J genes are TRBV11-2 and TRBJ1-4, with a possible D match to TRBD1 (6 bases). The CDR3 is made up of 14 amino acids. Germline V gene data show CDR1 as SGHAT and CDR2 as FQNNGV. Trimming shortened V by 4 bases and J by 7 bases, and 13 bases separated the two germline ends. This CDR3 is CASSSSRGSEKLFF. The DNA for the CDR3 is TGTGCCAGCAGCTCCTCCAGGGGAAGTGAAAAACTGTTTTTT.

The CDR3 sequence: CASSLIARVSGYHTEAFF. DNA for the CDR3: TGTGCCAGCAGCTTAATCGCAAGGGTTTCAGGGTATCACACTGAAGCTTTCTTT. The rearrangement links TRBV7-9 to TRBJ1-1; possible D gene TRBD1, 5 bases. Germline V gene sequence: CDR1 SEHNR, CDR2 FQNEAQ (reference sequence). Trimming took off 2 bases at V and 3 bases at J, with 22 bases between the two ends. This CDR3 comprises 18 residues.

The rearrangement uses TRBV9 and TRBJ1-5, with 9 nucleotides matching TRBD1. CDR3 size: 16 residues. Trimming at V came to 4 bases and at J to 5 bases, leaving 10 bases not matched to a gene. Germline values: CDR1 SGDLS, CDR2 YYNGEE. This CDR3 is CASSSPGTGIDQPQHF. CDR3 DNA sequence: TGTGCCAGCAGCTCGCCCGGGACAGGGATCGATCAGCCCCAGCATTTT.

This chain links TRBV5-1 with TRBJ2-2; maybe TRBD2 (6 bases). The ends were cut back, 0 bases at V and 5 bases at J, with 8 bases in the middle. There are 14 residues in the CDR3. Germline CDR1 reads SGHRS; CDR2 reads YFSETQ. This chain's CDR3 is CASSLAGETGELFF. The CDR3 DNA sequence: TGCGCCAGCAGCTTGGCGGGAGAAACCGGGGAGCTGTTTTTT.

This clone was recorded a few times. V usage is TRBV27 and J usage is TRBJ1-1; the D gene is possibly TRBD1 (5 bases). The CDR3 is 13 residues long. Germline V gene sequence: CDR1 MNHEY, CDR2 SMNVEV (reference sequence). CDR3: CAKRRGNYTEAFF. For the CDR3, the DNA is TGTGCAAAACGAAGGGGTAATTACACTGAAGCTTTCTTT.

In DNA form, the CDR3 reads TGTGCCAGCAGCTTAGAGGGGACAGGGTTCGGGAGTAGGTATGGCTACACCTTC. Translated: CASSLEGTGFGSRYGYTF. The rearrangement uses TRBV11-2 and TRBJ1-2; 9 bases are shared with TRBD1. This CDR3 is 18 amino acids long. V shed 0 bases and J 5 bases; nucleotides not matched to a gene: 13. The germline V gene has CDR1 SGHAT and CDR2 FQNNGV.

Details on this clone: At one boundary the junction diverges from the germline segment, which might be a read error. CDR3 residues: CASSVAGGGVRSEQFF. CDR3 nucleotide sequence: TGTGCCAGTAGTGTAGCAGGCGGGGGGGTGAGGAGTGAGCAGTTCTTC. The chain links TRBV25-1 to TRBJ2-1, with 9 nucleotides matching TRBD2. CDR3 length equals 16 residues. Germline-derived CDR1 and CDR2 are MGHDK and SYGVNS. Combining the CDR3 with reference TRBV25-1 and TRBJ2-1 gives the whole variable domain EADIYQTPRYLVIGTGKKITLECSQTMGHDKMYWYQQDPGMELHLIHYSYGVNSTEKGDLSSESTVSRIRTEHFPLTLESARPSHTSQYLCASSVAGGGVRSEQFFGPGTRLTVL.

This sequence joins TRBV6-1 and TRBJ1-1; D is perhaps TRBD1 (6 bases). Trimming stripped 6 bases from V and 5 bases from J, with 13 bases between. CDR3 length: 13 amino acids. Germline V gives CDR1 MNHNS, CDR2 SASEGT. The CDR3 DNA reads as TGTGCCAGCAGGGCCTACAGGGAAACTGAAGCTTTCTTT. Its translation: CASRAYRETEAFF.

This clone was seen just once. The chain is built from TRBV5-3 and TRBJ2-1, with 7 nucleotides matching TRBD2. TRBV5-3 is an ORF, with its function uncertain. CDR3 size: 20 residues. Losses at the gene ends were 3 bases for V and 10 bases for J; bases not matched to a gene: 28. The CDR3 DNA reads as TGTGCCAGAAGCTACATGACTAGAGGGCGGGAGCAGGACAATGCTCGGGAGCAGTTCTTC. Its translation is CARSYMTRGREQDNAREQFF.

The chain joins TRBV5-1 to TRBJ2-5; a weak D match, TRBD2 (5 bases). Looked up from germline, CDR1 is SGHRS and CDR2 is YFSETQ. With 3 bases removed from V and 1 base from J, the gap between germline ends came to 13 bases. This CDR3 comprises 15 residues. CDR3 sequence (DNA): TGCGCCAGCAGCTCGGTTTGGGGAGTCCAAGAGACCCAGTACTTC. Amino acid sequence: CASSSVWGVQETQYF.

The chain links TRBV14 to TRBJ2-1, with D perhaps matching TRBD2 (5 bases). Germline CDR1 is SGHDN and CDR2 is FVKESK. V lost 5 bases and J lost 15, with 17 bases in between. The CDR3 runs 12 residues. CDR3 in amino acids: CASSAQPGFGFF. In DNA, the CDR3 is TGTGCCAGCAGCGCCCAACCGGGATTCGGGTTCTTC.

The chain employs TRBV28 and TRBJ2-1; D gene unclear. V was trimmed by 8 bases and J by 9 bases, leaving 5 bases between them. Germline values: CDR1 MDHEN, CDR2 SYDVKM. CDR3 length equals 9 residues. The CDR3 protein is CASWLEQFF. The CDR3 nucleotides read TGTGCCAGCTGGCTTGAGCAGTTCTTC.

In nucleotides, the CDR3 is TGCGCCAGTTACGCGGGCTCTGGAAACACCATATATTTT. The encoded protein is CASYAGSGNTIYF. V is TRBV5-1 and J is TRBJ1-3; D gene unclear. The CDR3 is 13 amino acids. The germline V gene has CDR1 SGHRS and CDR2 YFSETQ. V was clipped by 8 bases and J by 0 bases, with 9 bases between them.

V and J are TRBV29-1 and TRBJ1-1; 10 bases align to TRBD1. The CDR3 has 15 amino acids. The germline V gene encodes CDR1 SQVTM and CDR2 ANQGSEA. Unmatched junction bases numbered 8, after V lost 6 bases and J lost 1 base. CDR3 sequence reads: CSVDSGQGENTEAFF. CDR3 nucleotide sequence: TGCAGCGTCGACTCAGGACAGGGGGAGAACACTGAAGCTTTCTTT.